The entry that follows covers one T cell receptor beta chain sequence. Some clones are missing from TCRdb's copy, which holds only in-frame ones; the method was immunoSEQ multiplex PCR. This table holds 49,000 or so clones, 79% found once. Time point meaning: pretreatment peripheral blood. This CDR3 has 14 residues. V lost 5 bases, J lost 5 bases, and 15 bases lay in between. CDR1 SGHTA and CDR2 FQGNSA come from the germline V gene. The sample originates from a study of PD-L1 blockade in urothelial cancer. The sequence came from a man between 65 and 79 years old with urothelial cancer. Source: PBMCs, taken around atezolizumab (anti-PD-L1) treatment. The chain carries TRBV7-2 and TRBJ1-1; perhaps TRBD1 as D (5 bases). This CDR3 is CASSRGLRGTEAFF. In nucleotides, the CDR3 is TGTGCCAGCAGCCGAGGACTTCGGGGGACTGAAGCTTTCTTT.